This is a list of T cell receptor beta chains from one sample in a study of blood T cells in healthy people across ages. TCRdb reprocessed the 5' RACE reads via MiXCR and lists one record per CDR3 protein. Altogether 1.5 million to 2 million distinct CDR3 sequences are present, around 50% being singletons, with the ten largest covering less than 2.5%. The sequenced material came from blood. The receptors were sampled from a woman aged 35 to 49 in good health. Both conserved end residues are part of each CDR3.

V	J	length	CDR3
TRBV6-2/TRBV6-3	TRBJ1-5	14	CASSFPQSNQPQHF
TRBV29-1	TRBJ1-1	15	CSVEGGRAGNTEAFF
TRBV10-3	TRBJ2-5	12	CAISEGVGTQYF
TRBV29-1	TRBJ2-1	9	CSVEGGQFF
TRBV6-2/TRBV6-3	TRBJ2-4	14	CASSYSRLKNIQYF
TRBV5-1	TRBJ2-1	13	CASSLAIANEQFF
TRBV20-1	NA	16	CSALGTSGGALDEQYF
TRBV7-9	TRBJ2-5	15	CASSLGGRQQETQYF
TRBV5-1	TRBJ2-3	16	CASSLGQTRSRDTQYF
TRBV6-1	TRBJ1-1	13	CASGMTGYTEAFF
TRBV7-7	TRBJ2-5	14	CASSPGGVGWTQYF
TRBV6-1	TRBJ2-5	14	CASSESAGGTPQYF
TRBV6-2/TRBV6-3	TRBJ2-1	15	CASSYDSRSYNEQFF
TRBV6-6	NA	14	CAISGGGGSNIQYF
TRBV20-1	TRBJ2-5	15	CSARVGLAGGETQYF
TRBV7-3	TRBJ2-5	14	CASRGTGVQETQYF
TRBV20-1	TRBJ2-3	16	CSAKGVVRQKADTQYF
TRBV20-1	TRBJ2-7	14	CSARGDRVPYEQYF
TRBV14	TRBJ1-4	16	CASSQDMGGRAEKLFF
TRBV9	TRBJ1-5	14	CASSVDRDNQPQHF
TRBV7-9	TRBJ1-2	13	CASSNGGTEGYTF
TRBV10-3	TRBJ2-1	16	CAIRPTSGGFLNEQFF
TRBV28	TRBJ2-5	15	CASSPRTGYLATQYF
TRBV18	NA	16	CASSPRGTGSLGTQYF
TRBV27	TRBJ2-3	15	CASSSLTGVTDTQYF
TRBV3-1	NA	18	CASGQDRLAGGFIETQYF
TRBV5-5	TRBJ1-2	8	CASSANTF
TRBV18	TRBJ2-5	15	CASSPSSGAQETQYF
TRBV4-2	TRBJ2-4	19	CASSQELGGGRGAKNIQYF
TRBV4-2	TRBJ2-5	17	CASSQDPGGTSQETQYF
TRBV29-1	TRBJ2-1	13	CSVIAGPYNEQFF
TRBV6-2/TRBV6-3	TRBJ1-2	14	CASRDPGANYGYTF
TRBV9	TRBJ2-1	15	CASSVESGSHNEQFF
TRBV12-3/TRBV12-4	TRBJ2-3	14	CASSFERVTDTQYF
TRBV28	TRBJ1-2	14	CASSRETARHGYTF
TRBV6-5	TRBJ1-6	13	CASSYGENSPLHF
TRBV20-1	TRBJ2-1	14	CSAQGYGVNNEQFF
TRBV5-1	TRBJ1-5	18	CASPERGNRASGNQPQHF
TRBV4-2	TRBJ2-3	13	CASSLAFADTQYF
TRBV11-2	TRBJ2-2	15	CASSIDMRDTGELFF
TRBV27	TRBJ2-1	13	CASSAPSGNEQFF
TRBV29-1	TRBJ2-1	16	CSVALPDRMPYNEQFF
TRBV6-2/TRBV6-3	TRBJ2-5	14	CASSHGTIQETQYF
TRBV29-1	TRBJ1-4	16	CSVVGRGGSTSEKLFF
TRBV6-2/TRBV6-3	TRBJ1-2	16	CASTSRGSRANYGYTF
TRBV5-1	NA	17	CASSLEWPGGMRNIQYF
TRBV10-3	TRBJ1-2	13	CASATTGNYGYTF
TRBV10-1	TRBJ2-7	14	CASSENQRLSGQYF
TRBV7-9	TRBJ2-4	17	CASSPAPARLAKNIQYF
TRBV9	TRBJ2-5	17	CASSVATTVLAGGEQYF
TRBV29-1	TRBJ2-4	12	CSGRDHGNIQYF
TRBV2	TRBJ1-4	14	CASSAGTENEKLFF
TRBV29-1	TRBJ1-2	14	CSVTRLTASYGYTF
TRBV6-1	TRBJ1-2	15	CASSGSTGSFYGYTF
TRBV19	TRBJ2-3	17	CASSTLTLIPSTDTQYF
TRBV7-2	NA	14	CASSFLGLQETQFF
TRBV20-1	TRBJ1-5	13	CSARRTGEQPQHF
TRBV25-1	TRBJ1-1	14	CASSESGRNTEAFF
TRBV7-2	TRBJ2-7	14	CASSFGTRPYEQYF
TRBV27	TRBJ1-5	14	CASSNWGGNQPQHF